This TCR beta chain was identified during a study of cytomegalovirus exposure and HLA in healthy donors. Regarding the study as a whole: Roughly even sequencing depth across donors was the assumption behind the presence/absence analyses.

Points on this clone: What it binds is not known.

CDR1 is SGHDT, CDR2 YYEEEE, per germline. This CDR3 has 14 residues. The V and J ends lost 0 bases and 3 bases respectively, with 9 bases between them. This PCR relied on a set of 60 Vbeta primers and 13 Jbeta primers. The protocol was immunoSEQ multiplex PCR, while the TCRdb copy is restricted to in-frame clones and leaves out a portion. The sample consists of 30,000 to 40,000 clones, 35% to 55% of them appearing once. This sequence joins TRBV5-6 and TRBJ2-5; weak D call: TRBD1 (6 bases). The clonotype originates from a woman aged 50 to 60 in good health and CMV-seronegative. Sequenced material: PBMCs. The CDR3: CASSLEGGEETQYF. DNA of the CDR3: TGTGCCAGCAGCTTGGAAGGGGGAGAAGAGACCCAGTACTTC.